The 25 T cell receptor beta chains below were found in one sample sequenced in a study of blood T cell repertoires in COVID-19. Some clones are missing from TCRdb's copy, which holds only in-frame ones; the method was immunoSEQ multiplex PCR. The profile covers about 190,000 clones, with approximately 82% appearing a single time and 4.5% to 6.5% taken by the ten largest. The sequencing input was PBMCs or T cells enriched from blood (not recorded which). These receptors were collected from a woman aged 60-75 years with acute COVID-19.

The J gene is TRBJ2-5, the V gene TRBV24-1; weak D call: TRBD2 (6 bases). V was pared by 4 bases and J by 1 base, with 21 bases between. Looked up from germline, CDR1 is KGHDR and CDR2 is SFDVKD. This CDR3 has 18 residues. The CDR3 here is CATSDPLGIASAQETQYF. The DNA for the CDR3 is TGTGCCACCAGTGACCCCTTGGGGATTGCTAGCGCCCAAGAGACCCAGTACTTC.

This chain links TRBV27 with TRBJ2-7; D uncertain. The CDR3 extends over 14 amino acids. V lost 2 bases and J lost 2, with 10 bases in between. Germline CDR1 is MNHEY and CDR2 is SMNVEV (reference sequence). The CDR3 bases are TGTGCCAGCAGTTTAGAGCCTCGTACCTACGAGCAGTACTTC. Amino acid sequence: CASSLEPRTYEQYF.

The chain recombines TRBV28 with TRBJ2-4; a weak D match, TRBD2 (6 bases). V lost 8 bases to trimming and J lost 2 bases, with 16 bases between them. Germline CDR1 and CDR2: MDHEN and SYDVKM. The CDR3 loop spans 15 amino acids. CDR3 coding DNA: TGTGCCAGCTCAAGGCGGGGTCCGACCAAAAACATTCAGTACTTC. Translation gives CASSRRGPTKNIQYF.

This clone turned up a few times. The chain links TRBV10-3 to TRBJ1-2; 9 nucleotides line up with TRBD1. V trimming: 3 bases; J trimming: 3 bases; junction bases outside the gene matches: 5. Germline V gene sequence: CDR1 ENHRY, CDR2 SYGVKD. The CDR3 runs 15 residues. Written as DNA, the CDR3 is TGTGCCATCAGTGATTCCGGGACAGGGTACTATGGCTACACCTTC. Its protein product is CAISDSGTGYYGYTF.

In its sample, this clone was seen once. CDR3 amino acids: CASSTAGDGSNEQFF. CDR3 DNA: TGTGCCAGTAGCACTGCGGGGGACGGATCCAATGAGCAGTTCTTC. The chain recombines TRBV19 with TRBJ2-1; 7 positions agree with TRBD2. The CDR3 is made up of 15 amino acids. The trim removed 6 bases at V and 6 bases at J, leaving 11 bases unmatched. The germline V gene has CDR1 LNHDA and CDR2 SQIVND (reference sequence).

This clone has a handful of counts. The V and J genes are TRBV11-3 and TRBJ1-1; D may be TRBD1 (6 bases). The CDR3 is made up of 14 amino acids. Germline-derived CDR1 and CDR2 are SGHNT and YENEEA. V was clipped by 1 base and J by 8 bases, with 14 bases between them. The CDR3 sequence is CASSLGGLVDEAFF. The DNA of the CDR3 is TGTGCCAGCAGCTTAGGGGGGCTTGTGGACGAAGCTTTCTTT.

J is TRBJ1-1 and V is TRBV9; D gene unclear. The germline gives CDR1 SGDLS, CDR2 YYNGEE. The CDR3 extends over 16 amino acids. Trimming stripped 0 bases from V and 0 bases from J, with 12 bases between. The CDR3 sequence: CASSVDPGYLNTEAFF. The CDR3 DNA sequence: TGTGCCAGCAGCGTAGATCCGGGATACCTGAACACTGAAGCTTTCTTT.

The genes are TRBV11-2 and TRBJ2-2; TRBD2 might be the D (5 bases). V was pared by 0 bases and J by 5 bases, with 19 bases between. The CDR3 length is 18 residues. Germline values: CDR1 SGHAT, CDR2 FQNNGV. CDR3 loop: CASSLEFEREIATGELFF. The CDR3 DNA follows: TGTGCCAGCAGCTTAGAGTTCGAAAGGGAGATTGCTACCGGGGAGCTGTTTTTT.

V usage is TRBV9 and J usage is TRBJ2-3, with 10 bases that match TRBD2. V gave up 0 bases and J gave up 6 bases; unmatched junction bases: 7. Germline-derived CDR1 and CDR2 are SGDLS and YYNGEE. CDR3 length: 16 residues. CDR3 nucleotide sequence: TGTGCCAGCAGCGTAGATGGTAGCGGGGGGCTTGATACGCAGTATTTT. Its protein product is CASSVDGSGGLDTQYF.

This clone was picked up one time. The gene calls are TRBV10-1 and TRBJ2-7, with D possibly matching TRBD2 (5 bases). Trimming stripped 9 bases from V and 9 bases from J, with 18 bases between. CDR1 and CDR2 (germline): WNHNN, SYGVQD (reference sequence). The length of the CDR3 is 12 residues. CDR3 in DNA: TGCGCCAGTAGGTTAGAGGGTACCGGGCAGTACTTC. It is translated as CASRLEGTGQYF.

The chain is built from TRBV5-1 and TRBJ2-1, with TRBD1 matching over 8 bases. CDR3 length: 15 amino acids. The V gene's germline CDR1 is SGHRS and CDR2 YFSETQ. The junction had 9 bases not matched to a gene; V was cut back by 4 bases and J by 6 bases. CDR3 sequence (DNA): TGCGCCAGCAGCACAGGGGGAGCGAGTCGCAATGAGCAGTTCTTC. It codes for CASSTGGASRNEQFF.

The chain combines TRBV7-9 with TRBJ2-7, with D tentatively TRBD1 (6 bases). The CDR3 length is 13 residues. The germline gives CDR1 SEHNR, CDR2 FQNEAQ (reference sequence). Trimming removed 0 bases at V and 5 bases at J, with 8 bases between. CDR3 sequence: CASSLADRNEQYV. In DNA, the CDR3 is TGTGCCAGCAGCTTAGCCGACAGGAACGAGCAGTACGTC.

The count of this clone is one. The chain uses TRBV29-1 and TRBJ1-2; 9 bases are shared with TRBD1. The CDR3 totals 15 residues. Germline loops: CDR1 SQVTM, CDR2 ANQGSEA. J gave up 7 bases and V 6 bases, and 15 bases lay outside the gene matches. The CDR3, as DNA: TGCAGCGTCTTACCTGGGACAGGGAGGCTTGGTGGCTACACCTTC. This encodes CSVLPGTGRLGGYTF.

The V call is TRBV2, the J call TRBJ1-1; 9 bases are a match to TRBD1. The CDR3 is 16 residues long. In germline, CDR1 is SNHLY, CDR2 FYNNEI. V dropped 6 bases and J dropped 2; count of bases not matched to a gene: 10. CDR3 coding DNA: TGTGCCAGCAGCCCCCTGGGACAGGGAGAAAACACTGAAGCTTTCTTT. Translation gives CASSPLGQGENTEAFF. The full variable domain, its missing parts supplied by reference TRBV2 and TRBJ1-1, is EPEVTQTPSHQVTQMGQEVILRCVPISNHLYFYWYRQILGQKVEFLVSFYNNEISEKSEIFDDQFSVERPDGSNFTLKIRSTKLEDSAMYFCASSPLGQGENTEAFFGQGTRLTVV.

This clone was picked up one time. V and J are TRBV27 and TRBJ2-7; D uncertain. The CDR3 contains 14 residues. V lost 0 bases and J 5 bases, leaving 11 bases between the germline ends. The germline gives CDR1 MNHEY, CDR2 SMNVEV (reference sequence). CDR3 region: CASSLSTGSHEQYV. The CDR3 nucleotides are TGTGCCAGCAGTTTATCGACCGGGTCCCACGAGCAGTACGTC.

V gene TRBV10-3 combines with J gene TRBJ2-3; a possible D gene is TRBD1 (5 bases). There are 13 residues in the CDR3. Trimming took off 4 bases at V and 2 bases at J, with 7 bases between the two ends. Germline V CDR1 and CDR2: ENHRY, SYGVKD. The chain's CDR3 is CAISVGVTDTQYF. In DNA, the CDR3 is TGTGCCATCAGTGTAGGGGTCACAGATACGCAGTATTTT.

This chain uses TRBV3-1 (or the pseudogene TRBV3-2) with TRBJ2-7; no clear D gene. The length of the CDR3 is 13 residues. Trimming shortened V by 4 bases and J by 5 bases, and 12 bases separated the two germline ends. Germline loops: CDR1 LGHDT, CDR2 YNNKEL (reference sequence). CDR3 coding DNA: TGTGCCAGCAGCCCCGACCTAGGCCACGAGCAGTACTTC. It translates to CASSPDLGHEQYF.

The CDR3 protein is CASSQHSGGIAKNIQYF. CDR3 nucleotides: TGCGCCAGCAGCCAACATAGCGGGGGGATAGCCAAAAACATTCAGTACTTC. The gene calls are TRBV4-3 and TRBJ2-4; 10 positions agree with TRBD2. Trimming cost V 2 bases and J 0 bases; bases outside gene matches: 4. The CDR3 covers 17 residues. Per germline, CDR1 LGHNA and CDR2 YSLEER.

The V gene is TRBV10-2, the J gene TRBJ1-2; a possible D gene is TRBD1 (5 bases). V lost 0 bases, J lost 2 bases, and 10 bases lay in between. The CDR3 covers 15 residues. CDR1 WSHSY and CDR2 SAAADI come from the germline V gene. The CDR3 nucleotides are TGCGCCAGCAGTGAGTCAATGGGGCTCAACTATGGCTACACCTTC. It yields the protein CASSESMGLNYGYTF.

CDR3 coding DNA: TGTGCCAGCAGCCCGGGGAGGCTCCTTGGCACTGAAGCTTTCTTT. Its protein product is CASSPGRLLGTEAFF. V usage is TRBV7-9 and J usage is TRBJ1-1; no clear D gene. Trimming removed 5 bases from V and 4 bases from J, with 17 bases in between. CDR3 length equals 15 residues. Germline V lookup: CDR1 SEHNR, CDR2 FQNEAQ (reference sequence).

The chain carries TRBV27 and TRBJ1-5; D is undetermined. From germline, CDR1 is MNHEY and CDR2 SMNVEV (reference sequence). The V and J ends lost 8 bases and 7 bases respectively, with 12 bases between them. This CDR3 spans 12 amino acids. CDR3 in amino acids: CASGQRGQPQHF. The CDR3 DNA sequence: TGTGCCAGCGGTCAGCGAGGGCAGCCCCAGCATTTT.

The J gene is TRBJ1-3, the V gene TRBV7-2; D unresolved. CDR3 length: 15 amino acids. Per germline, CDR1 SGHTA and CDR2 FQGNSA. The V gene lost 1 base and the J gene lost 3 bases, with 10 bases spanning the gap. The CDR3 sequence: CASSLVGGIGNTIYF. The CDR3, as DNA: TGTGCCAGCAGCTTAGTTGGAGGGATTGGAAACACCATATATTTT. Full variable domain (remainder filled in from reference TRBV7-2 and TRBJ1-3): GAGVSQSPSNKVTEKGKDVELRCDPISGHTALYWYRQSLGQGLEFLIYFQGNSAPDKSGLPSDRFSAERTGGSVSTLTIQRTQQEDSAVYLCASSLVGGIGNTIYFGEGSWLTVV.

V and J are TRBV9 and TRBJ2-1; TRBD2 agrees at 9 bases. V shed 4 bases, J shed 3 bases, and the junction held 5 bases outside the gene matches. The CDR3 length is 15 residues. CDR1 is SGDLS, CDR2 YYNGEE, per germline. CDR3 amino acids: CASSIAGEFYNEQFF. Written as DNA, the CDR3 is TGTGCCAGCAGCATAGCGGGAGAGTTCTACAATGAGCAGTTCTTC. Full variable domain (remainder filled in from reference TRBV9 and TRBJ2-1): DSGVTQTPKHLITATGQRVTLRCSPRSGDLSVYWYQQSLDQGLQFLIQYYNGEERAKGNILERFSAQQFPDLHSELNLSSLELGDSALYFCASSIAGEFYNEQFFGPGTRLTVL.

This chain joins TRBV7-2 and TRBJ2-1; D is uncertain. V dropped 2 bases and J dropped 10 bases, with 9 bases sitting between them. CDR3 length equals 12 residues. Germline V gives CDR1 SGHTA, CDR2 FQGNSA. CDR3 loop: CASSLTTMEQFF. The CDR3 DNA follows: TGTGCCAGCAGCTTAACCACTATGGAGCAGTTCTTC. Variable domain in full (rest from reference TRBV7-2 and TRBJ2-1): GAGVSQSPSNKVTEKGKDVELRCDPISGHTALYWYRQSLGQGLEFLIYFQGNSAPDKSGLPSDRFSAERTGGSVSTLTIQRTQQEDSAVYLCASSLTTMEQFFGPGTRLTVL.

This chain joins TRBV2 and TRBJ2-5, with TRBD2 identical over 7 bases. Losses at the gene ends were 6 bases for V and 1 base for J; bases not matched to a gene: 8. This CDR3 is built from 15 residues. CDR1 and CDR2 from the germline V gene are SNHLY and FYNNEI. The CDR3: CASRRGAGLQETQYF. DNA of the CDR3: TGTGCCAGCAGACGGGGAGCGGGGCTCCAAGAGACCCAGTACTTC.